This T cell receptor beta chain is drawn from a study of shared clonotypes between healthy human individuals. The CDR3 totals 19 residues. After removal of 1 base from V and 3 bases from J, the junction contained 16 bases not matched to a gene. The germline V gene has CDR1 SGDLS and CDR2 YYNGEE. A remark on this clone: Its antigen is currently unknown.

Each subset's genomic DNA was shared equally among a number of immunoSEQ plates. Generated by immunoSEQ multiplex PCR, the TCRdb table keeps only in-frame clones and is missing some. The sample consists of 2 million to 2.5 million clones, around 92% of them appearing once. Findings and limits, study-wide: Sharing across a handful of donors was seen in 4% to 6.5% of naive CD4 clonotypes.

Sequencing was carried out using naive CD4+ T cells from PBMCs. Subset meaning: CD45RA+ positively selected. The source of this sequence is a man younger than 35 in good health. Some clones in this sample may be carry-over from other donors' samples. The chain uses TRBV9 and TRBJ2-1; 7 positions match TRBD2. The CDR3 DNA sequence: TGTGCCAGCAGCGTAAATCGGGGGAGACTAGCCTCGTTCTACAATGAGCAGTTCTTC. Translating it yields CASSVNRGRLASFYNEQFF.